This TCR beta chain appears in the sequencing data of a study of OX40 agonist ivuxolimab in advanced cancers. TCRdb's table, derived via immunoSEQ multiplex PCR, lists solely in-frame clones and lacks some. The table records roughly 89,000 clones, 80% to 90% of them present only once. Points from the study as a whole: The expanded peripheral T cells' antigen specificity was not determined. Compared with CD4+, CD8+ T cells on average had more expanded clones.

For this clone: Its cognate antigen is unknown.

Germline lookup yields CDR1 MDHEN and CDR2 SYDVKM. This CDR3 region has 16 residues. V gave up 2 bases and J gave up 4 bases; unmatched junction bases: 10. Baseline, cycle 4 day 1, and cycle 7 day 1 were the blood sampling points. Sequences were derived from CD4+ or CD8+ T cells sorted from blood, sampled in a trial of the OX40 agonist ivuxolimab. The gene calls are TRBV28 and TRBJ2-7; 8 bases are a match to TRBD1. The origin of this receptor is an adult with an advanced solid tumor such as melanoma, head and neck, liver or kidney cancer. CDR3 nucleotide sequence: TGTGCCAGCAGTTTACCGCAGGGGGCGCAGGGGTACGAGCAGTACTTC. Its translation is CASSLPQGAQGYEQYF.